One sample yielded the 28 T cell receptor beta chains listed below, sequenced in a study of cytomegalovirus exposure and HLA in healthy donors. Primers included in the PCR were 60 Vbeta and 13 Jbeta primers. The protocol was immunoSEQ multiplex PCR, while the TCRdb copy is restricted to in-frame clones and leaves out a portion. The sample holds under 200,000 clones, about four fifths seen once. The sequencing input was PBMCs. The receptor source for this set is a girl between 10 and 17 years old in good health and CMV-seropositive.

This chain uses TRBV15 with TRBJ2-2, with 7 bases lining up with TRBD2. Looked up from germline, CDR1 is LNHNV and CDR2 is YYDKDF (reference sequence). V was pared by 0 bases and J by 1 base, with 5 bases of the junction left unmatched. The CDR3 covers 17 residues. The CDR3 sequence is CATSRDLASGNTGELFF. CDR3 in DNA: TGTGCCACCAGCAGAGATCTGGCTAGCGGGAACACCGGGGAGCTGTTTTTT.

V is TRBV4-3 and J is TRBJ1-5; D ambiguous. Germline-derived CDR1 and CDR2 are LGHNA and YSLEER. The V end lost 0 bases, the J end lost 6 bases, and 6 bases lay between the germline ends. CDR3 size: 13 residues. The CDR3 spells CASSQDPSQPQHF. For the CDR3, the DNA is TGCGCCAGCAGCCAAGATCCCAGTCAGCCCCAGCATTTT.

CDR3 DNA: TGTGCCAGCAGCGCCAGGGGGCCTGACGAGCAGTACTTC. Protein: CASSARGPDEQYF. This chain links TRBV7-9 with TRBJ2-7; 8 bases are shared with TRBD1. Germline V gene lookup returns CDR1 SEHNR and CDR2 FQNEAQ (reference sequence). The CDR3 totals 13 residues. V trimming: 5 bases; J trimming: 5 bases; junction bases outside the gene matches: 5.

The chain uses TRBV30 and TRBJ1-5, with a tentative D call TRBD1 (5 bases). V was pared by 0 bases and J by 4 bases, with 10 bases between. Germline assignment: CDR1 GTSNPN and CDR2 SVGIG (reference sequence). This CDR3 contains 14 residues. For the CDR3, the DNA is TGTGCCTGGAGTGTAGCAGGGTTTAATCAGCCCCAGCATTTT. It yields the protein CAWSVAGFNQPQHF.

This rearrangement joins TRBV27 to TRBJ2-3; 9 nucleotides align to TRBD2. The V and J ends lost 6 bases and 2 bases, in that order; junction bases with no gene match: 3. The CDR3 is 14 residues long. Germline-derived CDR1 and CDR2 are MNHEY and SMNVEV (reference sequence). The CDR3 region is CASRRLAVTDTQYF. The CDR3 region has the DNA TGTGCCAGCAGGCGACTAGCGGTCACAGATACGCAGTATTTT.

This chain uses TRBV23-1 with TRBJ2-7, with D perhaps matching TRBD1 (5 bases). TRBV23-1 is given ORF status, its function remaining uncertain. V was clipped by 3 bases and J by 5 bases, with 20 bases between them. The CDR3 extends over 16 amino acids. The CDR3 is CASSHFLETEGNEQYF. The CDR3 coding sequence is TGCGCCAGCAGTCATTTCCTCGAGACAGAAGGGAACGAGCAGTACTTC.

V is TRBV5-6 and J is TRBJ1-1, with D unresolved. The CDR3 consists of 13 residues. Looked up from germline, CDR1 is SGHDT and CDR2 is YYEEEE. With 2 bases removed from V and 6 bases from J, the gap between germline ends came to 11 bases. CDR3 sequence (DNA): TGTGCCAGCAGCTTCGGATCTGCGGCTGAAGCTTTCTTT. Translation gives CASSFGSAAEAFF.

The chain carries TRBV6-5 and TRBJ2-7; 8 nucleotides line up with TRBD1. V trimming: 4 bases; J trimming: 4 bases; junction bases outside the gene matches: 9. CDR3 length equals 15 residues. Germline V CDR1 and CDR2: MNHEY, SVGAGI. The CDR3, as DNA: TGTGCCAGCAGTTCTCTGGACAGGGCGGGGTACGAGCAGTACTTC. Protein product: CASSSLDRAGYEQYF.

The V and J genes are TRBV5-1 and TRBJ2-1, with 7 bases that match TRBD1. The CDR3 totals 13 residues. Germline V gene lookup returns CDR1 SGHRS and CDR2 YFSETQ. The junction had 7 bases not matched to a gene; V was cut back by 5 bases and J by 8 bases. The CDR3 DNA sequence: TGCGCCAGCAGTCACGACAGGGATGATGAGCAGTTCTTC. Protein: CASSHDRDDEQFF.

The genes are TRBV7-2 and TRBJ1-4, with unresolved D. This CDR3 is built from 14 residues. Looked up from germline, CDR1 is SGHTA and CDR2 is FQGNSA. The V and J ends lost 2 bases and 8 bases respectively, with 12 bases between them. The CDR3 loop is CASSLSGSEEKLFF. CDR3 coding DNA: TGTGCCAGCAGCTTATCGGGTTCCGAGGAAAAACTGTTTTTT. Drawing the rest from reference TRBV7-2 and TRBJ1-4, the complete variable domain is GAGVSQSPSNKVTEKGKDVELRCDPISGHTALYWYRQSLGQGLEFLIYFQGNSAPDKSGLPSDRFSAERTGGSVSTLTIQRTQQEDSAVYLCASSLSGSEEKLFFGSGTQLSVL.

J is TRBJ1-1 and V is TRBV5-6; 8 bases agree with TRBD1. CDR3 length: 16 residues. Per the germline V gene, CDR1 is SGHDT and CDR2 is YYEEEE. The V and J ends lost 5 bases and 7 bases, in that order; junction bases with no gene match: 16. CDR3 sequence reads: CASSKRARQGLGEAFF. Written as DNA, the CDR3 is TGTGCCAGCAGTAAACGCGCCAGACAGGGGCTGGGTGAAGCTTTCTTT.

This chain uses TRBV28 with TRBJ1-5; weak D call: TRBD1 (6 bases). The V and J ends lost 5 bases and 5 bases respectively, with 22 bases between them. CDR1 and CDR2 (germline): MDHEN, SYDVKM. This CDR3 has 17 amino acids. The CDR3 spells CASSLLQGSVWHQPQHF. DNA of the CDR3: TGTGCCAGCAGTCTGTTACAGGGAAGCGTTTGGCATCAGCCCCAGCATTTT.

Of note for this clone: The junction departs from germline at one end; a sequencing error may be responsible. The V gene is TRBV28, the J gene TRBJ1-1; 11 bases match TRBD1. CDR1 is MDHEN, CDR2 SYDVKM, per germline. This CDR3 is built from 17 residues. In DNA, the CDR3 is TGTGCCAGCAGTCTTTTCCGGGACAGGGGGTACCAAAACGCCCTAATCTTT. Translation gives CASSLFRDRGYQNALIF.

V and J are TRBV6-1 and TRBJ1-1; D is uncertain. This CDR3 spans 12 amino acids. Per the germline V gene, CDR1 is MNHNS and CDR2 is SASEGT. With 6 bases removed from V and 1 base from J, the gap between germline ends came to 6 bases. CDR3 sequence reads: CASRTENTEAFF. CDR3 nucleotide sequence: TGTGCCAGCAGAACAGAGAACACTGAAGCTTTCTTT.

The CDR3 DNA follows: TGTGCCAGCAGTTTGGGGGGGGACGGAAATGAGCAGTTCTTC. It is translated as CASSLGGDGNEQFF. The rearrangement links TRBV27 to TRBJ2-1; 7 positions agree with TRBD2. V shed 3 bases and J 7 bases; nucleotides not matched to a gene: 6. The germline CDR1 and CDR2 sequences are MNHEY and SMNVEV (reference sequence). CDR3 length: 14 residues.

CDR3 residues: CASSFSQGVLWPQHF. The CDR3 DNA is TGTGCCAGCAGCTTTTCTCAGGGGGTGCTTTGGCCCCAGCATTTT. J is TRBJ1-5 and V is TRBV7-2; the match to TRBD1 covers 7 bases. V lost 3 bases to trimming and J lost 9 bases; unmatched junction nucleotides: 11. Germline V gene sequence: CDR1 SGHTA, CDR2 FQGNSA. The CDR3 extends over 15 amino acids.

V usage is TRBV29-1 and J usage is TRBJ1-2, with 10 bases that match TRBD1. With 6 bases clipped from V and 0 bases from J, the junction kept 7 bases outside the gene matches. Germline V gene lookup returns CDR1 SQVTM and CDR2 ANQGSEA. The CDR3 sequence is 15 residues long. As DNA, the CDR3 is TGCAGCGTGGGACAGGGGTTACTAACTAACTATGGCTACACCTTC. It specifies CSVGQGLLTNYGYTF.

This chain connects TRBV6-4 to TRBJ2-2, with D possibly being TRBD1 (7 bases). This CDR3 has 16 residues. Germline values: CDR1 MRHNA, CDR2 SNTAGT. V lost 8 bases and J 0 bases, leaving 16 bases between the germline ends. CDR3 loop: CASLRDSHTNTGELFF. CDR3 in DNA: TGTGCCAGCTTGCGGGACAGCCATACGAACACCGGGGAGCTGTTTTTT.

In this sample, this clone turned up a few times. The V gene is TRBV27, the J gene TRBJ2-3, with 7 nucleotides matching TRBD1. The CDR3 contains 16 residues. With 6 bases clipped from V and 6 bases from J, the junction kept 15 bases outside the gene matches. CDR1 is MNHEY and CDR2 is SMNVEV in the germline V gene (reference sequence). CDR3 region: CASSPSQGETEDTQYF. The CDR3 DNA reads TGTGCCAGCAGCCCGTCTCAGGGGGAGACGGAGGATACGCAGTATTTT.

V usage is TRBV20-1 and J usage is TRBJ1-1; D not certain. CDR3 length: 11 amino acids. CDR1 is DFQATT, CDR2 SNEGSKA, per germline (reference sequence). V was trimmed by 5 bases and J by 1 base, leaving 5 bases between them. CDR3 region: CSALRNTEAFF. CDR3 in DNA: TGCAGTGCTCTCAGGAACACTGAAGCTTTCTTT.

The chain uses TRBV6-5 and TRBJ2-7; the match to TRBD1 covers 7 bases. The V segment lost 5 bases and the J segment 4 bases; nucleotides outside the gene matches: 5. Germline CDR1 is MNHEY and CDR2 is SVGAGI. This CDR3 spans 13 amino acids. The CDR3 DNA sequence: TGTGCCAGCAGTAGGGGGCGTACATACGAGCAGTACTTC. As protein: CASSRGRTYEQYF.

This clone showed up just a few times. The chain employs TRBV6-5 and TRBJ1-5, with D possibly being TRBD1 (5 bases). The CDR3 contains 15 residues. The germline CDR1 and CDR2 sequences are MNHEY and SVGAGI. Trimming stripped 4 bases from V and 2 bases from J, with 12 bases between. The CDR3 reads CASSSQGRGNQPQHF. CDR3 nucleotides: TGTGCCAGCAGTTCCCAGGGTCGTGGCAATCAGCCCCAGCATTTT.

V is TRBV5-1 and J is TRBJ1-1, with D unclear. The CDR3 has 18 residues. Trimming removed 0 bases at V and 0 bases at J, with 18 bases between. Germline V gene lookup returns CDR1 SGHRS and CDR2 YFSETQ. The CDR3 nucleotides read TGCGCCAGCAGCTTGGCGATTGGAGTCTTTTCCATGAACACTGAAGCTTTCTTT. The encoded protein is CASSLAIGVFSMNTEAFF. The whole variable domain, filled in from reference TRBV5-1 and TRBJ1-1, reads KAGVTQTPRYLIKTRGQQVTLSCSPISGHRSVSWYQQTPGQGLQFLFEYFSETQRNKGNFPGRFSGRQFSNSRSEMNVSTLELGDSALYLCASSLAIGVFSMNTEAFFGQGTRLTVV.

The chain employs TRBV19 and TRBJ2-1, with 9 bases matching TRBD2. The V gene's germline CDR1 is LNHDA and CDR2 SQIVND (reference sequence). The CDR3 totals 15 residues. V trimming: 8 bases; J trimming: 6 bases; junction bases outside the gene matches: 11. CDR3 sequence: CASCSWAGGLNEQFF. Written as DNA, the CDR3 is TGTGCCAGTTGTTCCTGGGCGGGAGGGCTCAATGAGCAGTTCTTC.

This clone was seen only a few times. The chain recombines TRBV28 with TRBJ2-1, with 9 positions matching TRBD2. Germline V gene sequence: CDR1 MDHEN, CDR2 SYDVKM. The V segment lost 6 bases and the J segment 4 bases; nucleotides outside the gene matches: 19. The CDR3 is 19 residues long. The CDR3 sequence is CASRFSPKTSGVSYNEQFF. DNA of the CDR3: TGTGCCAGCAGATTTAGCCCCAAGACTAGCGGCGTTTCTTACAATGAGCAGTTCTTC.

J is TRBJ2-2 and V is TRBV6-5, with D tentatively TRBD2 (5 bases). This CDR3 contains 13 residues. Germline assignment: CDR1 MNHEY and CDR2 SVGAGI. V lost 2 bases to trimming and J lost 7 bases, with 8 bases between them. The CDR3 DNA follows: TGTGCCAGCAGTTACCTGGCGGGCGGGGAGCTGTTTTTT. It encodes CASSYLAGGELFF.

The chain combines TRBV7-3 with TRBJ2-3, with 9 bases lining up with TRBD2. The CDR3 is 15 residues long. The germline V gene encodes CDR1 SGHTA and CDR2 FQGTGA. The V segment lost 5 bases and the J segment 2 bases; nucleotides outside the gene matches: 5. DNA for the CDR3: TGTGCCAGCAGCCTGTCTAGCGGGAACACAGATACGCAGTATTTT. Protein: CASSLSSGNTDTQYF.

This clone came up once. The rearrangement uses TRBV6-6 and TRBJ1-5, with D unclear. The CDR3 loop spans 14 amino acids. Looked up from germline, CDR1 is MNHNY and CDR2 is SVGAGI (reference sequence). V was pared by 4 bases and J by 0 bases, with 7 bases between. The DNA for the CDR3 is TGTGCCAGCAGTTCGGGAGATAGCAATCAGCCCCAGCATTTT. Translation gives CASSSGDSNQPQHF.